Below are 9 T cell receptor beta chains sequenced from a single sample in a study of memory CD4+ T cells and cytomegalovirus serostatus. Single viable CD3+CD4+CD8-CD45RO+ cells were sorted as the memory CD4+ T cells. Only in-frame clones appear in the TCRdb table, and some are missing; sequencing was by immunoSEQ multiplex PCR. The sample has tens of thousands of clones, roughly 80% seen once. The sequencing sample was made of memory CD4+ T cells from blood. The receptors shown here come from an adult in good health and CMV-seronegative.

This clone was seen once. The genes are TRBV4-2 and TRBJ2-1, with 15 nucleotides matching TRBD2. Per germline, CDR1 LGHNA and CDR2 YNFKEQ. The CDR3 is made up of 22 amino acids. The V gene end was trimmed by 1 base and the J gene end by 0 bases; junction bases not matched to a gene: 13. This CDR3 is CASSQARTGLAGGSHSYNEQFF. The CDR3 region has the DNA TGTGCCAGCAGCCAAGCTCGAACCGGACTAGCGGGGGGGTCCCACTCCTACAATGAGCAGTTCTTC.

V is TRBV30 and J is TRBJ1-2; no firm D call. V was shortened by 3 bases and J by 8 bases, with 19 bases between the two germline ends. The CDR3 runs 14 residues. Germline-derived CDR1 and CDR2 are GTSNPN and SVGIG (reference sequence). The CDR3 DNA sequence: TGTGCCTGGAGGCCACCTGGCGGGCTAGCCGGCTACACCTTC. Translating it yields CAWRPPGGLAGYTF.

The V gene is TRBV18, the J gene TRBJ1-3; maybe TRBD1 (6 bases). Germline loops: CDR1 KGHSH, CDR2 LQKENI. V lost 2 bases, J lost 2 bases, and 10 bases lay in between. The CDR3 extends over 15 amino acids. The CDR3 loop is CASSPTPGAGNTIYF. CDR3 nucleotide sequence: TGTGCCAGCTCACCAACGCCAGGGGCTGGAAACACCATATATTTT. Supplemented by reference TRBV18 and TRBJ1-3, the full variable domain reads NAGVMQNPRHLVRRRGQEARLRCSPMKGHSHVYWYRQLPEEGLKFMVYLQKENIIDESGMPKERFSAEFPKEGPSILRIQQVVRGDSAAYFCASSPTPGAGNTIYFGEGSWLTVV.

This chain joins TRBV4-2 and TRBJ2-3; 7 positions match TRBD2. Germline assignment: CDR1 LGHNA and CDR2 YNFKEQ. The CDR3 length is 17 residues. V dropped 2 bases and J dropped 4; count of bases not matched to a gene: 12. CDR3 bases: TGTGCCAGCAGCCAACTCTCGAGCGGGGTAAACCCAGATACGCAGTATTTT. Residues: CASSQLSSGVNPDTQYF.

This clone was counted only a few times. The rearrangement joins TRBV19 to TRBJ2-2, with D possibly being TRBD1 (5 bases). The V gene lost 4 bases and the J gene lost 5 bases, with 11 bases spanning the gap. The CDR3 is 14 residues long. Per the germline V gene, CDR1 is LNHDA and CDR2 is SQIVND (reference sequence). CDR3 residues: CASSTGRVTGELFF. CDR3 nucleotide sequence: TGTGCCAGTAGTACGGGCAGGGTTACCGGGGAGCTGTTTTTT.

The V and J genes are TRBV13 and TRBJ2-4; tentative D call: TRBD1 (6 bases). CDR1 is PRHDT and CDR2 is FYEKMQ in the germline V gene (reference sequence). Between the trimmed V and J ends, which lost 7 bases and 8 bases, there was a span of 15 bases. The CDR3 is made up of 13 amino acids. The CDR3 spells CASKIAGADIQYF. The CDR3, as DNA: TGTGCCAGCAAAATCGCAGGGGCGGACATTCAGTACTTC.

J is TRBJ1-2 and V is TRBV5-6; the D is unclear. In germline, CDR1 is SGHDT, CDR2 YYEEEE. CDR3 size: 13 residues. Trimming removed 6 bases from V and 1 base from J, with 10 bases in between. CDR3: CASNPGVNYGYTF. As DNA, the CDR3 is TGTGCCAGCAATCCTGGAGTTAACTATGGCTACACCTTC.

The CDR3, as DNA: TGTGCCAGCAGTAATGCAGGGGTTACCGGGGAGCTGTTTTTT. Translation gives CASSNAGVTGELFF. The V call is TRBV6-5, the J call TRBJ2-2; D might be TRBD1 (6 bases). V lost 5 bases and J lost 5, with 12 bases in between. The CDR3 runs to 14 residues. Looked up from germline, CDR1 is MNHEY and CDR2 is SVGAGI.

V and J are TRBV7-7 and TRBJ2-2; 10 nucleotides align to TRBD2. V gave up 3 bases and J gave up 6 bases; unmatched junction bases: 4. The CDR3 contains 15 residues. The germline gives CDR1 SSHAT, CDR2 FNYEAQ (reference sequence). The DNA of the CDR3 is TGTGCCAGCAGCTTTGGACTAGCGGAGGCCGGGGAGCTGTTTTTT. Translating it yields CASSFGLAEAGELFF.